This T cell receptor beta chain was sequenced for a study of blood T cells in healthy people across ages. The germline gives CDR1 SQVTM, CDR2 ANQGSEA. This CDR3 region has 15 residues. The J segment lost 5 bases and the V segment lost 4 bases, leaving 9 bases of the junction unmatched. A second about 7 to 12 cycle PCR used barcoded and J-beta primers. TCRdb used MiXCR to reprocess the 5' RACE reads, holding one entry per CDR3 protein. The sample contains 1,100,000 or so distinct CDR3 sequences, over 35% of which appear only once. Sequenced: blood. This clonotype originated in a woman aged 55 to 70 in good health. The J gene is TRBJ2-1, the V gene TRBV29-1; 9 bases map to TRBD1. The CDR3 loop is CSVAGGGTGNNEQFF. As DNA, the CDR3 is TGCAGCGTTGCTGGGGGCGGGACAGGGAACAATGAGCAGTTCTTC.